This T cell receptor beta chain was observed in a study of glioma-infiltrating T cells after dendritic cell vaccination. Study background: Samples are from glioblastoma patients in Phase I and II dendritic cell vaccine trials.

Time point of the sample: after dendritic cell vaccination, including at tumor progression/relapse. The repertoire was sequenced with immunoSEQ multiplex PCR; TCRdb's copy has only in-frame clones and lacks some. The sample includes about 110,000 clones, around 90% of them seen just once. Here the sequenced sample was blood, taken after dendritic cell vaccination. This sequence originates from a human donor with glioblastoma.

The CDR3 nucleotides are TGTGCCAGCAGACACGGGACAGGGAGTTTCTACGAGCAGTACTTC. Translating gives CASRHGTGSFYEQYF. This chain connects TRBV27 to TRBJ2-7, with 9 bases lining up with TRBD1. The J segment lost 3 bases and the V segment lost 6 bases, leaving 9 bases of the junction unmatched. In germline, CDR1 is MNHEY, CDR2 SMNVEV (reference sequence). The CDR3 spans 15 residues.